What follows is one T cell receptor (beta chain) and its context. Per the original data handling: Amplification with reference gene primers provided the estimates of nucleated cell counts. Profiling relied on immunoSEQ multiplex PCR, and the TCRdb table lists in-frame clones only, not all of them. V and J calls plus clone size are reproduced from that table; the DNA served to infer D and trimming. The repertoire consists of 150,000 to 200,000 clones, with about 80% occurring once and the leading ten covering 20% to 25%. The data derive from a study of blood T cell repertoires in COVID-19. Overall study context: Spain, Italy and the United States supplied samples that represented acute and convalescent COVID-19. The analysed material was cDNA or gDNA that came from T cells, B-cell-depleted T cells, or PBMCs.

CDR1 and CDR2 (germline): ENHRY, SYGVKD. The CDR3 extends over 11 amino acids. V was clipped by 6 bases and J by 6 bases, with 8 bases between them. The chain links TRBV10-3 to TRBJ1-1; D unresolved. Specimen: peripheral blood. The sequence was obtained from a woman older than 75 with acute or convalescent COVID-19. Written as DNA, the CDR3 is TGTGCCATCAGGCGAGAGGCTGAAGCTTTCTTT. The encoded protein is CAIRREAEAFF.